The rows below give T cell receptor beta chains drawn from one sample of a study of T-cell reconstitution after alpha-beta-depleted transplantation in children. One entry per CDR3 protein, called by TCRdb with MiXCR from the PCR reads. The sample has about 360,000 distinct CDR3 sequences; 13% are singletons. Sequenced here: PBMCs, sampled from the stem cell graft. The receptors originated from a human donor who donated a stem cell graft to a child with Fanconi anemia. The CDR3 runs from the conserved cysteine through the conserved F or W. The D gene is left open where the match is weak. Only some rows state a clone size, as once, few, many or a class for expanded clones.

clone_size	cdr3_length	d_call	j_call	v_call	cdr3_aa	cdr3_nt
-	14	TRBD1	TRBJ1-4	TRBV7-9	CASSSQGAHEKLFF	TGTGCCAGCAGCTCACAGGGGGCGCATGAAAAACTGTTTTTT
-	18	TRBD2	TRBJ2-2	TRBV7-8	CASRGVVTSGANTGELFF	TGTGCCAGCCGCGGGGTAGTTACTAGCGGGGCTAACACCGGGGAGCTGTTTTTT
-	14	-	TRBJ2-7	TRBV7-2	CASSLIGASYEQYF	TGTGCCAGCAGCTTGATAGGGGCATCCTACGAGCAGTACTTC
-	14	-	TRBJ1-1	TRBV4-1	CASSLRERDTEAFF	TGCGCCAGCAGCCTGCGGGAGCGGGACACTGAAGCTTTCTTT
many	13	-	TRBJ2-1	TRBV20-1	CSAREGIYNEQFF	TGCAGTGCTAGAGAGGGGATTTACAATGAGCAGTTCTTC
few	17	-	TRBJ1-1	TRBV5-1	CASSPEGAVLTLRGAFF	TGCGCCAGCAGCCCTGAAGGGGCGGTCCTCACTCTCCGGGGGGCTTTCTTT
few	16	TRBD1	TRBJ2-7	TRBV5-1	CASSLAGTGFVYEQYF	TGCGCCAGCAGCTTGGCTGGGACAGGGTTTGTCTACGAGCAGTACTTC
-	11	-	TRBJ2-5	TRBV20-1	CSKEVQETQYF	TGCAGTAAAGAAGTACAAGAGACCCAGTACTTC
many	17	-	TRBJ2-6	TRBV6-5	CASSYERTVAGANVLTF	TGTGCCAGCAGTTACGAAAGGACAGTGGCTGGGGCCAACGTCCTGACTTTC
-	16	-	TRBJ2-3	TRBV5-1	CASSLEWTPLTDTQYF	TGCGCCAGCAGCTTGGAGTGGACCCCTCTCACAGATACGCAGTATTTT
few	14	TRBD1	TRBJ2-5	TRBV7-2	CASSNYRGGETQYF	TGTGCCAGCAGCAACTACAGGGGTGGAGAGACCCAGTACTTC
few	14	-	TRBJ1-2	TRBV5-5	CASSLFFLDHGYTF	TGTGCCAGCAGCTTGTTCTTTCTGGATCATGGCTACACCTTC
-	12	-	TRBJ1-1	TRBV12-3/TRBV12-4	CASSKLVAEAFF	TGTGCCAGCAGCAAACTCGTTGCCGAAGCTTTCTTT
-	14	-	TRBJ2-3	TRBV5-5	CASSSMPAGDTQYF	TGTGCCAGCAGCTCTATGCCGGCTGGTGATACGCAGTATTTT
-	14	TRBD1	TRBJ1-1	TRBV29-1	CSVVGGTGFTEAFF	TGCAGCGTTGTAGGGGGGACAGGGTTCACTGAAGCTTTCTTT
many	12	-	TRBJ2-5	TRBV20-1	CSASTGLETQYF	TGCAGTGCTAGTACCGGGTTAGAGACCCAGTACTTC
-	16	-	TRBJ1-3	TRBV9	CASSVANSNSGNTIYF	TGTGCCAGCAGCGTAGCTAACAGCAACTCTGGAAACACCATATATTTT
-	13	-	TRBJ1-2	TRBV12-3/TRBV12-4	CASSSDTDYGYTF	TGTGCCAGCAGTTCGGACACCGACTATGGCTACACCTTC
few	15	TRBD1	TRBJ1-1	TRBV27	CASNAFRQGHTEAFF	TGTGCCAGCAACGCCTTCCGACAGGGACACACTGAAGCTTTCTTT
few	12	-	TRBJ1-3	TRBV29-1	CSVGEPGNTIYF	TGCAGCGTTGGAGAACCTGGAAACACCATATATTTT
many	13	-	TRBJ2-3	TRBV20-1	CSARDFSTDTQYF	TGCAGCGCTAGGGACTTTAGCACAGATACGCAGTATTTT
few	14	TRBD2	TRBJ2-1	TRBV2	CASTTSGPYNEQFF	TGTGCCAGCACCACTAGCGGACCCTACAATGAGCAGTTCTTC
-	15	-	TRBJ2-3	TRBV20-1	CSAIEAAGTTDTQYF	TGCAGTGCTATCGAGGCTGCCGGGACTACAGATACGCAGTATTTT
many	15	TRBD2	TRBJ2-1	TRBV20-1	CSVPPASGVLDEQFF	TGCAGTGTCCCGCCCGCTAGCGGGGTCCTCGATGAGCAGTTCTTC